What follows is one T cell receptor beta chain and its context. What it binds is not known. The data are from a study of T cell responses to AZD1222 COVID-19 vaccine. Study-level results: Only a handful of AZD1222 recipients tested seropositive at baseline. White British people made up most donors, females outnumbered males, and clonal diversity was possibly underestimated. Spike was spanned by vaccine-associated CD4 TCRs, with dominance at 160-218 and 743-854. All repertoire sampling was performed exclusively after the peak T cell response.

Some clones are missing from TCRdb's copy, which holds only in-frame ones; the method was immunoSEQ multiplex PCR. The sample holds about 140,000 clones; around 89% are singletons and the top ten take 1.5% to 2%. The germline V and J ends were trimmed by 8 bases and 2 bases, with 18 bases remaining between them. There are 15 residues in the CDR3. Germline CDR1 reads MNHEY; CDR2 reads SVGAGI. Sequenced material: peripheral blood, taken on day 0 of AZD1222 vaccination. This TCR was recovered from an adult in good health. The chain couples TRBV6-5 to TRBJ1-1; TRBD1 is a possible D gene (6 bases). DNA of the CDR3: TGTGCCAGCGGATCACAGGGTAGTCTTAACACTGAAGCTTTCTTT. Protein sequence: CASGSQGSLNTEAFF.